The 21 T cell receptor beta chains given below trace back to one sample, sequenced in a study of cytomegalovirus exposure and HLA in healthy donors. Assay used: immunoSEQ multiplex PCR; TCRdb lists only in-frame clones, some missing. The repertoire holds some 65,000 clones, with around 95% as singletons. Material: PBMCs. These receptors were obtained from a young man in good health and CMV-seropositive.

This clone was recorded many times. V usage is TRBV6-1 and J usage is TRBJ2-5; 12 nucleotides agree with TRBD2. Germline V gene lookup returns CDR1 MNHNS and CDR2 SASEGT. The CDR3 is 15 residues long. The J segment lost 4 bases and the V segment lost 4 bases, leaving 4 bases of the junction unmatched. The CDR3 coding sequence is TGTGCCAGCAGTGTAACTAGCGGGGGGCCAGAGACCCAGTACTTC. Residues: CASSVTSGGPETQYF.

This sequence joins TRBV10-3 and TRBJ1-6, with TRBD1 matching 9 bases. The germline V gene has CDR1 ENHRY and CDR2 SYGVKD. Trimming took 3 bases from V and 10 from J; bases not matched to a gene: 4. This CDR3 is 14 amino acids long. As DNA, the CDR3 is TGTGCCATCAGTGAAGAACAGGGGGCCTCACCCCTCCACTTT. Translation gives CAISEEQGASPLHF.

V and J are TRBV6-1 and TRBJ2-4, with 7 bases identical to TRBD2. This CDR3 is built from 16 residues. V was pared by 2 bases and J by 4 bases, with 8 bases of the junction left unmatched. Germline lookup yields CDR1 MNHNS and CDR2 SASEGT. The CDR3 is CASSESGEGPKNIQYF. In DNA form, the CDR3 reads TGTGCCAGCAGTGAATCCGGGGAGGGGCCAAAAAACATTCAGTACTTC.

The J gene is TRBJ1-4, the V gene TRBV4-1; the match to TRBD1 covers 11 bases. The CDR3 has 17 residues. The V segment lost 1 base and the J segment 8 bases; nucleotides outside the gene matches: 9. The germline gives CDR1 MGHRA, CDR2 YSYEKL. CDR3 in DNA: TGCGCCAGCAGCCAAGTCCCCCGGGACAGGGGGTGGGAAAAACTGTTTTTT. Its protein is CASSQVPRDRGWEKLFF.

In DNA form, the CDR3 reads TGTGCCAGCAGTCTGCGACTAGCGGGAGGTATAGATACGCAGTATTTT. Translated: CASSLRLAGGIDTQYF. This chain uses TRBV27 with TRBJ2-3; 13 bases fit TRBD2. The trim removed 5 bases at V and 5 bases at J, leaving 7 bases unmatched. The CDR3 is 16 amino acids. The germline gives CDR1 MNHEY, CDR2 SMNVEV (reference sequence).

V usage is TRBV10-3 and J usage is TRBJ2-3; D call uncertain. CDR1 and CDR2 from the germline V gene are ENHRY and SYGVKD. The CDR3 sequence is 13 residues long. Trimming left V 7 bases short and J 3 bases short, with 11 bases between. CDR3 sequence (DNA): TGTGCCATCATGAGGAGTGATACAGATACGCAGTATTTT. It specifies CAIMRSDTDTQYF.

The rearrangement joins TRBV30 to TRBJ2-7; 8 bases agree with TRBD1. The CDR3 extends over 15 amino acids. V dropped 3 bases and J dropped 3; count of bases not matched to a gene: 10. The germline V gene has CDR1 GTSNPN and CDR2 SVGIG (reference sequence). The CDR3 nucleotides read TGTGCCTGGAGCGAACAGGGGGTAATCTTCTACGAGCAGTACTTC. This sequence encodes CAWSEQGVIFYEQYF.

This clone showed up just once. The chain joins TRBV29-1 to TRBJ1-2, with 9 bases lining up with TRBD1. Unmatched junction bases numbered 9, after V lost 7 bases and J lost 3 bases. From germline, CDR1 is SQVTM and CDR2 ANQGSEA. The CDR3 consists of 14 residues. CDR3 amino acids: CSAGRTGADYGYTF. CDR3 DNA sequence: TGCAGCGCCGGAAGGACAGGGGCAGACTATGGCTACACCTTC.

As regards this clone: This sample also contains other DNA sequences that code for the same CDR3. The J gene is TRBJ2-1, the V gene TRBV18; TRBD2 aligns across 12 bases. The V segment lost 3 bases and the J segment 0 bases; nucleotides outside the gene matches: 6. CDR1 and CDR2 from the germline V gene are KGHSH and LQKENI. There are 18 residues in the CDR3. The CDR3 bases are TGTGCCAGCTCACCGGGGACTAGCGGGCCCAGCTCCTACAATGAGCAGTTCTTC. Protein product: CASSPGTSGPSSYNEQFF.

This clone was recorded once. The V call is TRBV4-2, the J call TRBJ1-1; possible D gene TRBD1, 5 bases. The CDR3 consists of 15 residues. Trimming removed 0 bases at V and 0 bases at J, with 8 bases between. Germline CDR1 reads LGHNA; CDR2 reads YNFKEQ. The CDR3 is CASSQDAGMNTEAFF. The CDR3 DNA sequence: TGTGCCAGCAGCCAAGATGCAGGGATGAACACTGAAGCTTTCTTT.

The chain has TRBV30 and TRBJ2-7; TRBD2 aligns across 12 bases. Trimming removed 2 bases from V and 6 bases from J; junction bases left unmatched: 14. This CDR3 is 17 amino acids long. CDR1 and CDR2 from the germline V gene are GTSNPN and SVGIG (reference sequence). The CDR3 is CAWSKGSILAGGGEQYF. The CDR3 nucleotides are TGTGCCTGGAGTAAGGGCTCTATACTAGCGGGAGGAGGCGAGCAGTACTTC.

The J gene is TRBJ2-7, the V gene TRBV27, with D maybe TRBD2 (6 bases). V shed 5 bases and J shed 5 bases, with 13 bases lying between them. Germline CDR1 MNHEY, CDR2 SMNVEV (reference sequence). The CDR3 consists of 13 residues. DNA of the CDR3: TGTGCCAGCAGTCCGGGACTGACGGACGAGCAGTACTTC. Encoded protein: CASSPGLTDEQYF.

This clone was detected once. The chain joins TRBV19 to TRBJ1-2; D unresolved. CDR1 is LNHDA and CDR2 is SQIVND in the germline V gene (reference sequence). The CDR3 totals 13 residues. V shed 5 bases and J shed 7 bases, with 14 bases lying between them. CDR3 sequence reads: CASSPLEASGYTF. CDR3 coding DNA: TGTGCCAGTAGTCCTTTGGAGGCGAGTGGCTACACCTTC.

The rearrangement links TRBV4-3 to TRBJ2-7, with 14 bases fitting TRBD2. With 4 bases clipped from V and 0 bases from J, the junction kept 8 bases outside the gene matches. The CDR3 totals 18 residues. The germline V gene has CDR1 LGHNA and CDR2 YSLEER. The CDR3: CASSRGTSGSTLSYEQYF. The CDR3 DNA follows: TGCGCCAGCAGCCGAGGGACTAGCGGGAGCACGCTCTCCTACGAGCAGTACTTC.

The chain is built from TRBV28 and TRBJ2-1; D ambiguous. The V and J ends lost 4 bases and 5 bases respectively, with 12 bases between them. Per the germline V gene, CDR1 is MDHEN and CDR2 is SYDVKM. This CDR3 is built from 14 residues. The CDR3 spells CASSSYPTHNEQFF. In DNA, the CDR3 is TGTGCCAGCAGTTCTTATCCGACACACAATGAGCAGTTCTTC.

V usage is TRBV7-9 and J usage is TRBJ2-1; the match to TRBD2 covers 11 bases. This CDR3 has 14 amino acids. CDR1 is SEHNR, CDR2 FQNEAQ, per germline (reference sequence). J gave up 7 bases and V 6 bases, and 5 bases lay outside the gene matches. The CDR3 DNA sequence: TGTGCCAGCAGAACTAGCGGGAGTAAGAATGAGCAGTTCTTC. The encoded protein is CASRTSGSKNEQFF.

In this sample, this clone turned up many times. The chain joins TRBV10-3 to TRBJ1-5; TRBD1 aligns across 9 bases. Per the germline V gene, CDR1 is ENHRY and CDR2 is SYGVKD. V lost 10 bases, J lost 9 bases, and 13 bases stayed unmatched. This CDR3 comprises 14 residues. The CDR3 DNA sequence: TGTGCCACCGGGGTTGGACAGGGGATACTGCCCCAGCATTTT. Amino acids: CATGVGQGILPQHF.

The chain uses TRBV11-2 and TRBJ2-1; 10 bases match TRBD2. Germline V gene sequence: CDR1 SGHAT, CDR2 FQNNGV. After removal of 4 bases from V and 6 bases from J, the junction contained 9 bases not matched to a gene. The CDR3 length is 16 residues. CDR3 in DNA: TGTGCCAGCAGCTCTCGCGGGCTAGCGGGGGCCAATGAGCAGTTCTTC. Amino acid sequence: CASSSRGLAGANEQFF.

This clone was detected a few times. V usage is TRBV10-1 and J usage is TRBJ1-1, with 7 bases matching TRBD1. The CDR3 covers 14 residues. CDR1 is WNHNN and CDR2 is SYGVQD in the germline V gene (reference sequence). With 6 bases clipped from V and 2 bases from J, the junction kept 6 bases outside the gene matches. CDR3 DNA sequence: TGCGCCAGCAGCCAGACAGGGTCAAACACTGAAGCTTTCTTT. This translates into CASSQTGSNTEAFF.

V is TRBV15 and J is TRBJ2-5, with TRBD1 matching 9 bases. CDR1 LNHNV and CDR2 YYDKDF come from the germline V gene (reference sequence). This CDR3 is built from 15 residues. Losses at the gene ends were 4 bases for V and 5 bases for J; bases not matched to a gene: 8. For the CDR3, the DNA is TGTGCCACCAGCACACGGACAGGGGTGGGCGAGACCCAGTACTTC. This encodes CATSTRTGVGETQYF.

The chain is built from TRBV4-3 and TRBJ2-1; the match to TRBD2 covers 9 bases. Germline CDR1 and CDR2: LGHNA and YSLEER. With V trimmed by 0 bases and J by 4 bases, 7 bases remained unmatched. CDR3 length: 17 residues. The CDR3 nucleotides read TGCGCCAGCAGCCAAGAGTTCCTGCGGGAGGGATACAATGAGCAGTTCTTC. It codes for CASSQEFLREGYNEQFF.